Sequencing of this T cell receptor (beta chain) was carried out in a study of blood T cell repertoires in COVID-19. Study as a whole: The United States, Italy and Spain were the sources of the acute and convalescent COVID-19 samples. In each case, the material was cDNA or gDNA derived from T cells, B-cell-depleted T cells, or PBMCs.

This clone was seen only once. Original data processing: Scientists estimated how many nucleated cells there were by amplifying reference gene primers. Assay: immunoSEQ multiplex PCR; the TCRdb copy retains only in-frame clones and omits some. D and trimming were read from the DNA, whereas the V and J calls and clone size are those reported in that table. Seen here are fewer than 350,000 clones, nearly 90% observed once, and the top ten hold less than 10%. Germline CDR1 is SQVTM and CDR2 is ANQGSEA. The CDR3 is 14 amino acids. The junction had 4 bases not matched to a gene; V was cut back by 4 bases and J by 4 bases.

The sequence was obtained from a man in his late teens or twenties with active or convalescent COVID-19. The genes are TRBV29-1 and TRBJ2-5; 12 nucleotides agree with TRBD1. The sample was peripheral blood. Written as DNA, the CDR3 is TGCAGCGTTGCGGGACAGGGGGCCGGAGAGACCCAGTACTTC. Its protein product is CSVAGQGAGETQYF.